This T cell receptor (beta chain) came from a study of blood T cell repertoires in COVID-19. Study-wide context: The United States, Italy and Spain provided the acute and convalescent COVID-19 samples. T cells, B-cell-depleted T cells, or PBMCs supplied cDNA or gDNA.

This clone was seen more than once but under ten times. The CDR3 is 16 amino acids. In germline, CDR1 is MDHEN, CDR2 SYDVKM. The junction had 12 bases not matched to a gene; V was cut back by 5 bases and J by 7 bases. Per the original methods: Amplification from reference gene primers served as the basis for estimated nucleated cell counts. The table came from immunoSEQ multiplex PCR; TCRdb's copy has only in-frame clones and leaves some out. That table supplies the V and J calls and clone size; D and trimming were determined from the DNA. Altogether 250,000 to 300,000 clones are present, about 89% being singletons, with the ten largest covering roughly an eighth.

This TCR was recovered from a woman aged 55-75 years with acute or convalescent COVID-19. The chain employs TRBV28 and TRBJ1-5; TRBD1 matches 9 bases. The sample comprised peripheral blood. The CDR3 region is CASSPYGTGRGQPQHF. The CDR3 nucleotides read TGTGCCAGCAGTCCTTATGGGACAGGGCGCGGACAGCCCCAGCATTTT. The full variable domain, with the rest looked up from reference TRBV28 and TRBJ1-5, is DVKVTQSSRYLVKRTGEKVFLECVQDMDHENMFWYRQDPGLGLRLIYFSYDVKMKEKGDIPEGYSVSREKKERFSLILESASTNQTSMYLCASSPYGTGRGQPQHFGDGTRLSIL.